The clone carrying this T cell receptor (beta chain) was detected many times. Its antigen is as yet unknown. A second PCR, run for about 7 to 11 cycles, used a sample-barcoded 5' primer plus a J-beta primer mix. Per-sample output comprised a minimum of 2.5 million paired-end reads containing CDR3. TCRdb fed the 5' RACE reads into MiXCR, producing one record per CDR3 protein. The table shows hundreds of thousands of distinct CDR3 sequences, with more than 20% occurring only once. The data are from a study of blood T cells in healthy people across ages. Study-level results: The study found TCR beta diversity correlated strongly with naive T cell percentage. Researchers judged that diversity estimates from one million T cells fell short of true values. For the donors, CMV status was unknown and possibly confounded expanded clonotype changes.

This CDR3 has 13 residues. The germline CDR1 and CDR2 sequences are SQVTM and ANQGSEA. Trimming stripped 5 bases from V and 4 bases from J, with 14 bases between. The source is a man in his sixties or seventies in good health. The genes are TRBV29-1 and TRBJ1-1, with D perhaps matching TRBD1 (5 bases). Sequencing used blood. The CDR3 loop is CSVREGRGTEAFF. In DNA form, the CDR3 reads TGCAGCGTTCGTGAGGGGCGAGGCACTGAAGCTTTCTTT.